Below, 18 T cell receptor beta chains from the same sample are listed, as sequenced in a study of CD8 T cells in Susac syndrome. An input of roughly 0.5 to 1 ug of RNA was subjected to reverse transcription using random hexamers. TCRdb reanalysed the immunoSEQ multiplex PCR reads using MiXCR and keeps one entry per CDR3 protein. There are 100,000 or so distinct CDR3 sequences in the sample; 85% to 95% occur only once, and about 0.14% lies in the top ten. The sample taken for sequencing was CD4+ T cells from PBMCs. These receptors originate from a human donor in good health.

V gene TRBV5-1 combines with J gene TRBJ1-1; TRBD1 might be the D (5 bases). The germline V gene encodes CDR1 SGHRS and CDR2 YFSETQ. Between the trimmed V and J ends, which lost 5 bases and 5 bases, there was a span of 10 bases. This CDR3 region has 12 residues. The CDR3 bases are TGCGCCAGCAGGGGACGAAAGACTGAAGCTTTCTTT. Translating gives CASRGRKTEAFF.

This chain joins TRBV5-4 and TRBJ2-7; 9 bases fit TRBD1. The CDR3 covers 14 residues. Trimming removed 5 bases from V and 6 bases from J; junction bases left unmatched: 9. From germline, CDR1 is SGHNT and CDR2 YYREEE (reference sequence). CDR3 DNA: TGTGCCAGCAGTCAACCGGGACAGGGTTTCGAGCAGTACTTC. Residues: CASSQPGQGFEQYF.

The V call is TRBV13, the J call TRBJ1-2; TRBD1 agrees at 7 bases. The CDR3 consists of 13 residues. V was clipped by 8 bases and J by 8 bases; unmatched bases: 11. Germline assignment: CDR1 PRHDT and CDR2 FYEKMQ (reference sequence). The CDR3 DNA sequence: TGTGCCAGCGGAATGCAGGGGGTGGGCGGCTACACCTTC. Translation: CASGMQGVGGYTF.

The V call is TRBV5-1, the J call TRBJ2-2; D is undetermined. Deletions cut 2 bases from V and 0 bases from J, with 17 bases between. Germline V gene lookup returns CDR1 SGHRS and CDR2 YFSETQ. The CDR3 length is 18 residues. In nucleotides, the CDR3 is TGCGCCAGCAGCTTAGGAAGTCCGAATTCAGCGAACACCGGGGAGCTGTTTTTT. It encodes CASSLGSPNSANTGELFF.

The V call is TRBV6-2 or TRBV6-3, the J call TRBJ1-5, with 9 bases that match TRBD1. This CDR3 has 15 amino acids. Germline V lookup: CDR1 MNHEY, CDR2 SVGEGT. The ends lost 6 bases at V and 4 bases at J; junction bases unmatched: 7. The CDR3 DNA reads TGTGCCAGCAGATCGTCCGGGACAGGGAATCAGCCCCAGCATTTT. Its translation: CASRSSGTGNQPQHF.

This rearrangement joins TRBV5-1 to TRBJ2-3, with D perhaps matching TRBD1 (6 bases). From germline, CDR1 is SGHRS and CDR2 YFSETQ. V shed 1 base and J shed 0 bases, with 9 bases lying between them. This CDR3 has 15 residues. CDR3 coding DNA: TGCGCCAGCAGCTTGCCTCAGGGGAGCACAGATACGCAGTATTTT. Amino acid sequence: CASSLPQGSTDTQYF.

The V and J genes are TRBV21-1 and TRBJ2-1; TRBD2, the table's D call, was not compared with the DNA. TRBV21-1 corresponds to a pseudogene. The CDR3 has 18 amino acids. CDR3 region: CASSSSNGTSGRRNEQFF. Written as DNA, the CDR3 is TGTGCCAGCAGCTCGTCGAATGGGACTAGCGGGAGAAGGAATGAGCAGTTCTTC.

The rearrangement joins TRBV6-5 to TRBJ1-5, with D unresolved. This CDR3 is 13 amino acids long. Germline V gives CDR1 MNHEY, CDR2 SVGAGI. Trimming took 1 base from V and 5 from J, leaving 6 bases between them. CDR3 region: CASSYLQDQPQHF. The CDR3 nucleotides are TGTGCCAGCAGTTACTTACAAGATCAGCCCCAGCATTTT.

The J gene is TRBJ2-7, the V gene TRBV5-1; no firm D call. Germline V lookup: CDR1 SGHRS, CDR2 YFSETQ. Trimming took off 4 bases at V and 0 bases at J, with 14 bases between the two ends. The CDR3 sequence is 15 residues long. CDR3 amino acids: CASSPLRIVSYEQYF. The CDR3 DNA reads as TGCGCCAGCAGCCCCCTAAGGATTGTCTCCTACGAGCAGTACTTC.

The chain links TRBV20-1 to TRBJ2-7; D remains unclear. The length of the CDR3 is 12 residues. CDR1 is DFQATT, CDR2 SNEGSKA, per germline (reference sequence). With 3 bases removed from V and 2 bases from J, the gap between germline ends came to 8 bases. CDR3 in amino acids: CSASVPTYEQYF. The DNA of the CDR3 is TGCAGTGCTAGTGTCCCTACCTACGAGCAGTACTTC.

V usage is TRBV30 and J usage is TRBJ1-5; D gene unclear. The V end was cut by 2 bases, the J end by 2 bases, with 13 bases between. The CDR3 spans 15 residues. Germline lookup yields CDR1 GTSNPN and CDR2 SVGIG (reference sequence). In DNA form, the CDR3 reads TGTGCCTGGAGTACCCAATCTGGGGGCAATCAGCCCCAGCATTTT. This encodes CAWSTQSGGNQPQHF.

The rearrangement joins TRBV10-3 to TRBJ1-1, with 8 bases matching TRBD1. The CDR3 length is 13 residues. Germline V lookup: CDR1 ENHRY, CDR2 SYGVKD. V dropped 9 bases and J dropped 2; count of bases not matched to a gene: 5. The CDR3 is CAIDRGANTEAFF. In DNA, the CDR3 is TGTGCCATAGACAGGGGTGCTAACACTGAAGCTTTCTTT.

The rearrangement uses TRBV4-1 and TRBJ2-3, with 14 bases aligning to TRBD2. Germline CDR1 MGHRA, CDR2 YSYEKL. Trimming at V came to 3 bases and at J to 5 bases, leaving 7 bases not matched to a gene. There are 17 residues in the CDR3. The CDR3 coding sequence is TGCGCCAGCAGCCATCCGGCGGGACTAGCGGGAGAAGATACGCAGTATTTT. This translates into CASSHPAGLAGEDTQYF.

The V and J genes are TRBV20-1 and TRBJ2-3, with 12 bases aligning to TRBD2. Germline trimming cut 5 bases from V and 5 bases from J; bases unmatched to any gene: 8. Germline V gene data show CDR1 as DFQATT and CDR2 as SNEGSKA (reference sequence). This CDR3 region has 15 residues. CDR3 protein: CSAGLAGNPGDTQYF. In DNA, the CDR3 is TGCAGTGCTGGACTAGCGGGGAACCCGGGAGATACGCAGTATTTT.

The chain carries TRBV14 and TRBJ2-1; D perhaps matches TRBD1 (5 bases). Germline CDR1 is SGHDN and CDR2 is FVKESK. The V gene lost 1 base and the J gene lost 10 bases, with 17 bases spanning the gap. The CDR3 totals 15 residues. CDR3 nucleotides: TGTGCCAGCAGCCAAGGCCCCCAAGGGCACAGGGAGCAGTTCTTC. As protein: CASSQGPQGHREQFF.

This clonotype was seen once. The chain joins TRBV5-4 to TRBJ2-3, with D perhaps TRBD2 (5 bases). Germline CDR1 SGHNT, CDR2 YYREEE (reference sequence). V was cut by 4 bases and J by 4 bases, with 13 bases left in between. This CDR3 spans 14 amino acids. DNA for the CDR3: TGTGCCAGCAGCCTTAGCGTAAGGGCAGATACGCAGTATTTT. As protein: CASSLSVRADTQYF. Full variable domain (missing parts from reference TRBV5-4 and TRBJ2-3): ETGVTQSPTHLIKTRGQQVTLRCSSQSGHNTVSWYQQALGQGPQFIFQYYREEENGRGNFPPRFSGLQFPNYSSELNVNALELDDSALYLCASSLSVRADTQYFGPGTRLTVL.

This chain uses TRBV10-3 with TRBJ1-2, with a possible D match to TRBD1 (5 bases). This CDR3 region has 12 residues. The V and J ends lost 5 bases and 1 base respectively, with 5 bases between them. Germline V gene lookup returns CDR1 ENHRY and CDR2 SYGVKD. As DNA, the CDR3 is TGTGCCATCAGTAGGGGTAACTATGGCTACACCTTC. It translates to CAISRGNYGYTF.

This clonotype was seen once. This chain uses TRBV6-2 or TRBV6-3 with TRBJ2-6; no firm D call. Deletions cut 3 bases from V and 0 bases from J, with 6 bases between. The CDR3 is 15 amino acids. Germline V lookup: CDR1 MNHEY, CDR2 SVGEGT. CDR3 amino acids: CASSYSSSGANVLTF. CDR3 bases: TGTGCCAGCAGTTATTCGAGCTCTGGGGCCAACGTCCTGACTTTC.